These 29 T cell receptor beta chains share one sample of origin, sequenced in a study of tumor-infiltrating lymphocytes in oesophageal squamous cell carcinoma. Each CDR3 protein is one row after TCRdb ran MiXCR on the PCR reads. Found here are 15,000 to 20,000 distinct CDR3 sequences, 44% of them singletons; the top ten hold about 42%. The specimen sequenced was blood. Source of these receptors: a female donor with esophageal squamous cell carcinoma.

This sequence joins TRBV11-1 and TRBJ2-5; 9 bases align to TRBD2. Trimming cost V 2 bases and J 5 bases; bases outside gene matches: 9. The CDR3 runs 16 residues. The germline V gene encodes CDR1 SGHAT and CDR2 FQDESV (reference sequence). Here the CDR3 DNA reads TGTGCCAGCAGCTTATTCTCTAGCGGGAAAGGGGAGACCCAGTACTTC. It yields the protein CASSLFSSGKGETQYF.

This clonotype was seen a handful of times. Given a much more abundant clone one base away, this may be a read error. The rearrangement links TRBV5-1 to TRBJ2-7, with no clear D. The closer fit of TRBJ2-1 to the DNA end suggests the J call may be wrong. Germline CDR1 is SGHRS and CDR2 is YFSETQ. The CDR3 extends over 14 amino acids. The chain's CDR3 is CASSLGHGSYEQFF. In nucleotides, the CDR3 is TGCGCCAGCAGCTTGGGTCACGGATCCTACGAGCAGTTCTTC.

This clonotype was observed many times. The DNA of the CDR3 is TGTGCCAGCAGTACACCGACTAGCGGGAGTCGCGAGCAGTACTTC. Its translation is CASSTPTSGSREQYF. V gene TRBV6-2 or TRBV6-3 combines with J gene TRBJ2-7; the match to TRBD2 covers 12 bases. The CDR3 loop spans 15 amino acids. Germline V gene sequence: CDR1 MNHEY, CDR2 SVGEGT. Germline trimming cut 5 bases from V and 6 bases from J; bases unmatched to any gene: 8.

The chain combines TRBV28 with TRBJ2-7, with D perhaps assigned TRBD1 or TRBD2 (5 bases each). This CDR3 region has 15 residues. Germline V CDR1 and CDR2: MDHEN, SYDVKM. With 3 bases removed from V and 3 bases from J, the gap between germline ends came to 15 bases. In DNA form, the CDR3 reads TGTGCCAGCAGTTTTTCCGGGACCAAGCACTACGAGCAGTACTTC. It is translated as CASSFSGTKHYEQYF.

This rearrangement joins TRBV6-1 to TRBJ2-3; D uncertain. The assigned J gene may be wrong: the sequence end matches TRBJ2-1 better. The length of the CDR3 is 12 residues. Per germline, CDR1 MNHNS and CDR2 SASEGT. The CDR3 sequence is CASSELLLEQFF. The CDR3 DNA is TGTGCCAGCAGTGAACTGTTGTTGGAGCAGTTCTTC.

The rearrangement uses TRBV12-3 or TRBV12-4 and TRBJ2-5, with D possibly matching TRBD1 (5 bases). CDR3 length: 14 amino acids. V was pared by 6 bases and J by 1 base, with 12 bases between. CDR3 nucleotides: TGTGCCAGCAGCCCTAGGACACTCCAAGAGACCCAGTACTTC. Translating it yields CASSPRTLQETQYF.

On this clonotype: As the CDR3 is not closed by the conserved phenylalanine or tryptophan, this likely results from a read error. Because the CDR3's place on the DNA is in doubt, the DNA is left out and the CDR3 is given as listed by TCRdb. The V call is TRBV7-6, the J call TRBJ2-3; the table calls TRBD1, which could not be checked here. Counting both end residues, the CDR3 totals 15 amino acids. Germline assignment: CDR1 SGHVS and CDR2 FNYEAQ. The CDR3 sequence is CASSRDRESEQYFGA.

This clonotype came up a few times. V and J are TRBV15 and TRBJ2-1; D is perhaps TRBD2 (6 bases). The CDR3 totals 14 residues. Trimming cost V 4 bases and J 6 bases, with 13 bases left between them. In germline, CDR1 is LNHNV, CDR2 YYDKDF (reference sequence). CDR3 sequence: CATSTGSFTNEQFF. The CDR3 region has the DNA TGTGCCACCAGCACCGGGAGTTTTACCAATGAGCAGTTCTTC.

About this clonotype itself: The junction shows a germline mismatch at one end, possibly a read error. This sequence joins TRBV6-1 and TRBJ2-1; 7 bases agree with TRBD2. The CDR3 covers 15 residues. CDR1 MNHNS and CDR2 SASEGT come from the germline V gene. CDR3 DNA sequence: TGTACCAGCAGTGAAAGCCCCAGCGGGACGGATGAGCAGTTCTTC. This codes for CTSSESPSGTDEQFF.

V and J are TRBV28 and TRBJ1-2; TRBD1 aligns across 7 bases. After removal of 7 bases from V and 3 bases from J, the junction contained 11 bases not matched to a gene. Germline V gene sequence: CDR1 MDHEN, CDR2 SYDVKM. The CDR3 runs to 15 residues. In DNA form, the CDR3 reads TGTGCCAGCACCACACCGGCAGGGGGACACTATGGCTACACCTTC. Translation gives CASTTPAGGHYGYTF.

The V and J genes are TRBV7-2 and TRBJ2-6; D could derive from TRBD1 or TRBD2 (6 bases each). TRBJ2-7 matches the DNA end more closely, so the J call is doubtful. Germline lookup yields CDR1 SGHTA and CDR2 FQGNSA. The CDR3 length is 13 residues. The CDR3 sequence: CASSPGAEYEQYF. The CDR3 coding sequence is TGTGCCAGCAGCCCGGGGGCAGAGTACGAGCAGTACTTC.

This clonotype occurred a few times. The genes are TRBV7-2 and TRBJ2-5, with D tentatively TRBD1 or TRBD2 (5 bases each). The V and J ends lost 3 bases and 1 base respectively, with 9 bases between them. Germline V gene data show CDR1 as SGHTA and CDR2 as FQGNSA. This CDR3 comprises 14 residues. CDR3 region: CASSFRDRQETQYF. The CDR3 nucleotides are TGTGCCAGCAGCTTCCGGGACCGCCAAGAGACCCAGTACTTC.

Points on this clonotype: Since no conserved phenylalanine or tryptophan closes the CDR3, a read error is the likely cause. The limits of the CDR3 on the DNA are not certain, so only TCRdb's listed CDR3 is given. The gene calls are TRBV7-9 and TRBJ2-5; the table assigns TRBD1, which was not confirmed against the DNA. The CDR3 comprises 17 residues, both ends counted. Germline V gene sequence: CDR1 SEHNR, CDR2 FQNEAQ (reference sequence). The CDR3 region is CASSPPGSTNYGYTFGS.

This clonotype came up many times. A much larger clone lies a single base off, so this may be a read error. The chain links TRBV7-9 to TRBJ2-1; D call uncertain. Trimming cost V 1 base and J 10 bases, with 14 bases left between them. This CDR3 has 14 amino acids. The germline CDR1 and CDR2 sequences are SEHNR and FQNEAQ (reference sequence). CDR3 region: CASSLDIEPYEQFF. CDR3 bases: TGTGCCAGCAGCTTAGATATAGAGCCCTACGAGCAGTTCTTC.

Sample share makes this clonotype medium-sized. The CDR3 nucleotides read TGTGCCAGCAGTTACGTGTGGGGGGGGAACTATGGCTACACCTTC. Protein product: CASSYVWGGNYGYTF. V usage is TRBV6-6 and J usage is TRBJ1-2, with TRBD1 as a possible D gene (5 bases). Germline values: CDR1 MNHNY, CDR2 SVGAGI (reference sequence). With 2 bases removed from V and 2 bases from J, the gap between germline ends came to 12 bases. The CDR3 runs 15 residues.

The rearrangement uses TRBV7-3 and TRBJ2-5; TRBD2 aligns across 12 bases. The V segment lost 2 bases and the J segment 5 bases; nucleotides outside the gene matches: 9. Germline values: CDR1 SGHTA, CDR2 FQGTGA. The CDR3 sequence is 17 residues long. The CDR3 DNA reads TGTGCCAGCAGCTTAGGTTGGGGACTAGCGGGCGCGGAGACCCAGTACTTC. Protein product: CASSLGWGLAGAETQYF.

This clonotype was detected many times. The CDR3, as DNA: TGTGCCAGCAGTTCTGGGATCATTAGCTCCTACAATGAGCAGTTCTTC. Protein product: CASSSGIISSYNEQFF. The chain couples TRBV27 to TRBJ2-1; D remains unclear. The CDR3 runs to 16 residues. Germline V gene data show CDR1 as MNHEY and CDR2 as SMNVEV (reference sequence). V shed 4 bases and J shed 0 bases, with 13 bases lying between them.

This clonotype appeared once. This chain uses TRBV7-2 with TRBJ2-1; D is possibly TRBD2 (6 bases). Germline CDR1 is SGHTA and CDR2 is FQGNSA. Trimming took off 0 bases at V and 7 bases at J, with 10 bases between the two ends. This CDR3 comprises 14 residues. The CDR3 is CASSLAGTLNEQFF. In nucleotides, the CDR3 is TGTGCCAGCAGCTTAGCTGGGACTCTAAATGAGCAGTTCTTC. The full variable domain, rest sourced from reference TRBV7-2 and TRBJ2-1, is GAGVSQSPSNKVTEKGKDVELRCDPISGHTALYWYRQSLGQGLEFLIYFQGNSAPDKSGLPSDRFSAERTGGSVSTLTIQRTQQEDSAVYLCASSLAGTLNEQFFGPGTRLTVL.

The rearrangement links TRBV7-2 to TRBJ1-1, with a possible D match to TRBD1 (5 bases). The V and J ends lost 1 base and 4 bases respectively, with 13 bases between them. The germline V gene encodes CDR1 SGHTA and CDR2 FQGNSA. There are 15 residues in the CDR3. The CDR3 loop reads CASSLVQGFRTEAFF. Here the CDR3 DNA reads TGTGCCAGCAGCTTAGTTCAGGGTTTTCGCACTGAAGCTTTCTTT. Full variable domain (remainder filled in from reference TRBV7-2 and TRBJ1-1): GAGVSQSPSNKVTEKGKDVELRCDPISGHTALYWYRQSLGQGLEFLIYFQGNSAPDKSGLPSDRFSAERTGGSVSTLTIQRTQQEDSAVYLCASSLVQGFRTEAFFGQGTRLTVV.

This clonotype is medium-sized by share. One junction end does not reproduce the germline sequence, and a read error may be involved. The chain uses TRBV7-7 and TRBJ2-5; the D gene is possibly TRBD1 (6 bases). CDR1 SSHAT and CDR2 FNYEAQ come from the germline V gene (reference sequence). The CDR3 runs 14 residues. Here the CDR3 DNA reads TGTGCTAGCAGCTTAGTAGGGGGTTCAGAGACCCAGTACTTC. The encoded protein is CASSLVGGSETQYF.

This clonotype appeared a few times. The chain is built from TRBV12-3 or TRBV12-4 and TRBJ2-1, with 12 nucleotides matching TRBD2. This CDR3 is 14 amino acids long. Unmatched junction bases numbered 2, after V lost 6 bases and J lost 5 bases. The CDR3 here is CASSWTSGNNEQFF. The CDR3 DNA reads as TGTGCCAGCAGCTGGACTAGCGGGAACAATGAGCAGTTCTTC.

This clonotype was detected ten times or more. The chain has TRBV6-6 and TRBJ2-5; D unresolved. The length of the CDR3 is 11 residues. With 2 bases removed from V and 7 bases from J, the gap between germline ends came to 5 bases. CDR1 and CDR2 (germline): MNHNY, SVGAGI (reference sequence). CDR3: CASSYVGTQYF. The CDR3, as DNA: TGTGCCAGCAGTTACGTCGGGACCCAGTACTTC.

On this clonotype: Lacking the conserved final phenylalanine or tryptophan, this CDR3 likely reflects a read error. It is unclear where the CDR3 begins or ends on the DNA, so no DNA is shown, and the CDR3 is as TCRdb lists it. J is TRBJ2-7 and V is TRBV6-1. The length of the CDR3 is 13 amino acids, counting both ends. Germline CDR1 and CDR2: MNHNS and SASEGT. The CDR3 sequence: CASREGYGYTFGS.

This clonotype was picked up many times. The V gene is TRBV28, the J gene TRBJ2-1, with D perhaps given as TRBD1 or TRBD2 (6 bases each). V was clipped by 6 bases and J by 5 bases, with 17 bases between them. Per the germline V gene, CDR1 is MDHEN and CDR2 is SYDVKM. The CDR3 spans 15 residues. CDR3 in amino acids: CASSPRGRTNNEQFF. The CDR3 DNA reads as TGTGCCAGCAGCCCCAGGGGACGGACTAACAATGAGCAGTTCTTC.

There are many counts of this clonotype. This chain connects TRBV4-1 to TRBJ2-3; D is possibly TRBD1 or TRBD2 (6 bases each). The CDR3 contains 14 residues. Germline V gene data show CDR1 as MGHRA and CDR2 as YSYEKL. The V and J ends lost 6 bases and 6 bases respectively, with 16 bases between them. The CDR3, as DNA: TGCGCCAGCAGACCACAGTGGGGGGCGGATACGCAGTATTTT. Its protein is CASRPQWGADTQYF.

This clonotype was recorded a few times. V and J are TRBV7-8 and TRBJ2-3, with 7 bases aligning to TRBD1. This CDR3 region has 16 residues. In germline, CDR1 is SGHVS, CDR2 FQNEAQ. V shed 5 bases, J shed 3 bases, and the junction held 11 bases outside the gene matches. The DNA for the CDR3 is TGTGCCAGCAGCCCAGGACAGGCGGCAACGACAGATACGCAGTATTTT. Translation gives CASSPGQAATTDTQYF.

A word on this clonotype: It is likely a read error, because the conserved phenylalanine at the end of the CDR3 is missing. The DNA is omitted, as the CDR3 cannot be located on it reliably, and the CDR3 follows TCRdb's listing. The chain couples TRBV11-2 to TRBJ2-5; the D segment call TRBD2 is taken from the table without a DNA check. The germline CDR1 and CDR2 sequences are SGHAT and FQNNGV. The CDR3 length equals 18 residues, ends included. The CDR3 sequence: CASSLGSRSSGETQYFGN.

The chain employs TRBV18 and TRBJ1-1; TRBD1 is a possible D gene (6 bases). The J call is uncertain, as TRBJ1-6 better fits the DNA end. Per germline, CDR1 KGHSH and CDR2 LQKENI. The CDR3 runs to 14 residues. Here the CDR3 reads CASSPVAGVAPLHF. Written as DNA, the CDR3 is TGTGCCAGCTCACCAGTGGCAGGGGTTGCACCCCTCCACTTT.

V and J are TRBV12-3 or TRBV12-4 and TRBJ2-3; possible D gene TRBD1, 5 bases. The DNA end is a closer match to TRBJ2-5, so the J assignment may be wrong. CDR3 size: 14 residues. The DNA of the CDR3 is TGTGCCAGCAGTTTAAGGGGTGGTCAAGAGACCCAGTACTTC. Encoded protein: CASSLRGGQETQYF.